This T cell receptor (beta chain) emerged from a study of CXCR3-negative and CXCR3-positive naive CD8 T cells. Broader study findings: Partially decreased CXCR3 expression was recorded after cryopreservation, and fresh PBMCs were used in most assays. TRB CDR3s were more hydrophobic in CXCR3-positive than in CXCR3-negative naive cells. In naive cells, CXCR3-negative and CXCR3-positive subsets had similar TRBV-TRBJ usage; memory cells differed. Diversity proved comparably high across both naive subsets and much lower in memory CD8+ cells.

The germline gives CDR1 SNHLY, CDR2 FYNNEI. The CDR3 consists of 13 residues. A note on this clonotype: What it recognizes is unknown.

UMI labels and 5' RACE were used to prepare the TRB cDNA libraries. From its re-call of the 5' RACE reads, TCRdb lists each CDR3 protein once, without DNA. The table for this sample gives 65,000 to 95,000 distinct CDR3 sequences. The sequence was collected from a human donor in good health. Some clones in this sample may be carry-over from other donors' samples. Sequencing was performed on naive CXCR3- CD8+ T cells from blood. The subset: CD45RO-CCR7+CD27+CD95- naive CD8+ T cells lacking CXCR3 (TNR3-). The chain uses TRBV2 and TRBJ2-7; TCRdb's assignment of TRBD2 cannot be checked, as there is no DNA. This CDR3 is CASSVQAPYEQYF.